This TCR beta chain comes out of a study of blood T cell repertoires in COVID-19. Overall study: Acute and convalescent COVID-19 specimens originated in the United States, Italy and Spain.

Trimming at V came to 5 bases and at J to 4 bases, leaving 7 bases not matched to a gene. The length of the CDR3 is 15 residues. Germline CDR1 and CDR2: SGHTA and FQGNSA. As handled by the study authors: Estimation of nucleated cell counts relied on the amplification of reference gene primers. TCRdb's copy holds only in-frame clones and misses some; the assay was immunoSEQ multiplex PCR. For V, J and clone size, that table is used; D and trimming come from the DNA. The profile covers hundreds of thousands of clones, with almost 90% appearing a single time and 1.5% to 2% taken by the ten largest. V gene TRBV7-2 combines with J gene TRBJ2-5, with TRBD1 matching 10 bases. Material for sequencing was PBMCs or T cells enriched from blood (not recorded which). This receptor was obtained from a woman under 30 with acute COVID-19. In nucleotides, the CDR3 is TGTGCCAGCAGCCCGCGGGACAGGGGACCAGAGACCCAGTACTTC. Protein: CASSPRDRGPETQYF.